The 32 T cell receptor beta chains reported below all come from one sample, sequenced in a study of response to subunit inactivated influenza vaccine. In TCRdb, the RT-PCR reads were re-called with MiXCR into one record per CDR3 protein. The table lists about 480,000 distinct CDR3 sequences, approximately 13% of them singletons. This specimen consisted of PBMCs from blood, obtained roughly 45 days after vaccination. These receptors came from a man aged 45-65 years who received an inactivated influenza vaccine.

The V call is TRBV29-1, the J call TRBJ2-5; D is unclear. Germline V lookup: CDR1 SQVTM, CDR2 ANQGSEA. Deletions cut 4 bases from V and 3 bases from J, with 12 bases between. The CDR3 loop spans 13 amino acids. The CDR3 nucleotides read TGCAGCGTTGGCTGGTCGAAAAAAGAGACCCAGTACTTC. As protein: CSVGWSKKETQYF.

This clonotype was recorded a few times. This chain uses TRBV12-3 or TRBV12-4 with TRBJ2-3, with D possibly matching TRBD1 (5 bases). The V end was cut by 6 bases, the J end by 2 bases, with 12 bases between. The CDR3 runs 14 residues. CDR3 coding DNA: TGTGCCAGCAGCCAGGGTACTACCACAGATACGCAGTATTTT. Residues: CASSQGTTTDTQYF.

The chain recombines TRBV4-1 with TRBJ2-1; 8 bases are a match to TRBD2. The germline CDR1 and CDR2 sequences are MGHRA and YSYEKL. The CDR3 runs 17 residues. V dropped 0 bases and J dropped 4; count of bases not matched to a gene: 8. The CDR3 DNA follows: TGCGCCAGCAGCCAAGATAGGACGGGGGGGCTTTACAATGAGCAGTTCTTC. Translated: CASSQDRTGGLYNEQFF.

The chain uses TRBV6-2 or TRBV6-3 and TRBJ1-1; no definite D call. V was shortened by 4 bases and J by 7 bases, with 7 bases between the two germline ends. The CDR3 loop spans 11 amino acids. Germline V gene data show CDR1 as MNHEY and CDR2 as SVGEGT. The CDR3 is CASSFGLEAFF. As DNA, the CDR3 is TGTGCCAGCAGTTTCGGGCTTGAAGCTTTCTTT.

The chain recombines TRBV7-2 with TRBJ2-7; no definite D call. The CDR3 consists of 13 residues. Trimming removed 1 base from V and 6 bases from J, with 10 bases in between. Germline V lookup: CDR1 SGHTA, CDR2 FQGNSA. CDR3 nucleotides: TGTGCCAGCAGCTTAGACTACTCGGGCGAGCAGTACTTC. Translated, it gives CASSLDYSGEQYF.

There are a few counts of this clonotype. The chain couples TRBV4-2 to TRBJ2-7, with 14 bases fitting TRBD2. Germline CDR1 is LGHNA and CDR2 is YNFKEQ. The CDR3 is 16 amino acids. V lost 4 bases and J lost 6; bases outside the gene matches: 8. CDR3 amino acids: CASSPIATSGRGEQYF. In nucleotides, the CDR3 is TGTGCCAGCAGCCCGATCGCGACTAGCGGGAGGGGCGAGCAGTACTTC.

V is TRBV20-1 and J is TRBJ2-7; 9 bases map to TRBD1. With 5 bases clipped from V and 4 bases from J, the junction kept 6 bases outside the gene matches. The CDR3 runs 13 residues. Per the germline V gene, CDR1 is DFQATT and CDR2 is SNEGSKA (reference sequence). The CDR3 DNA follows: TGCAGTGCTGCTCGACAGGGGGGTTACGAGCAGTACTTC. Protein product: CSAARQGGYEQYF.

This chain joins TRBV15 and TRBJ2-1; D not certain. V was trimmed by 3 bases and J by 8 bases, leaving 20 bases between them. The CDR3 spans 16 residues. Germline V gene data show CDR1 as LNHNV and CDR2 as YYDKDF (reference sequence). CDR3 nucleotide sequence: TGTGCCACCAGCAGTGCCCGGGCCCTTTTGCACCATGAGCAGTTCTTC. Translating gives CATSSARALLHHEQFF.

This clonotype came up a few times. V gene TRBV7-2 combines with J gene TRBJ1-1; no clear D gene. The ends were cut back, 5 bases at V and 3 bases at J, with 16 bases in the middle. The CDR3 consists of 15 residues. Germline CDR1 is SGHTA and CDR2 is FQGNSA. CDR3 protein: CASSQVVGPYTEAFF. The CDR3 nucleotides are TGTGCCAGCAGCCAGGTAGTCGGACCTTACACTGAAGCTTTCTTT.

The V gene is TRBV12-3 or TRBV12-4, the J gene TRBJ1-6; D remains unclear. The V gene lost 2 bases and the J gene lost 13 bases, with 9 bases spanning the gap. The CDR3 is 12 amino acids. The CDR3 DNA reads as TGTGCCAGCAGTTTAAATGGGCAGCCCCTCCACTTT. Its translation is CASSLNGQPLHF.

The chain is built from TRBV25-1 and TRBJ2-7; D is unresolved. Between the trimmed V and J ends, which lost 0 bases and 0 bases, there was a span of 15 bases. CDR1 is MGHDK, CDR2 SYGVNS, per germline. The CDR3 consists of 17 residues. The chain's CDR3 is CASSEYDLGRTSYEQYF. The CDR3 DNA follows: TGTGCCAGCAGTGAATATGACTTGGGCAGGACCTCCTACGAGCAGTACTTC.

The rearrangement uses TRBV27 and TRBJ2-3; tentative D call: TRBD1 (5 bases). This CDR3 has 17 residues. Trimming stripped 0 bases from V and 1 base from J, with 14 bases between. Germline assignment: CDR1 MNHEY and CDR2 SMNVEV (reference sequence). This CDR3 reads CASSLSPRGSRTDTQYF. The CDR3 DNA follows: TGTGCCAGCAGTTTATCCCCAAGGGGCTCCCGCACAGATACGCAGTATTTT.

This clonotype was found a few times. The CDR3 region is CASSQGQGKGYTF. CDR3 coding DNA: TGCGCCAGCAGCCAGGGACAGGGCAAAGGCTACACCTTC. This chain connects TRBV5-1 to TRBJ1-2, with 9 bases fitting TRBD1. After removal of 4 bases from V and 8 bases from J, the junction contained 6 bases not matched to a gene. Germline lookup yields CDR1 SGHRS and CDR2 YFSETQ. The CDR3 runs 13 residues.

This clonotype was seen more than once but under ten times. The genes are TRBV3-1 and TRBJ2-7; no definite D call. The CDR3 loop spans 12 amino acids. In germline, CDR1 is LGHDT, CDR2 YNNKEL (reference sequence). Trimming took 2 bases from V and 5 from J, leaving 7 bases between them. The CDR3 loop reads CASSQLINEQYF. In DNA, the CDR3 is TGTGCCAGCAGCCAACTTATAAACGAGCAGTACTTC.

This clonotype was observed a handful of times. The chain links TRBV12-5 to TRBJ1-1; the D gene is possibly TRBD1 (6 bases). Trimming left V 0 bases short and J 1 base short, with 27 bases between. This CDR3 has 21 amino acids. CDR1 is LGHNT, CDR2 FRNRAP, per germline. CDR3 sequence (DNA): TGTGCTAGTGGTTTGGTACGCTTGGGAGGCCGGAGACAGGCTCGGAACACTGAAGCTTTCTTT. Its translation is CASGLVRLGGRRQARNTEAFF.

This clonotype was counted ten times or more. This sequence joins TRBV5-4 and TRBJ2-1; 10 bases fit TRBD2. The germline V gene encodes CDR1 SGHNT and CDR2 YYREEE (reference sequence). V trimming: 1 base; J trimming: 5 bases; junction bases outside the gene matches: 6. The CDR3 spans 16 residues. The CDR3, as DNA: TGTGCCAGCAGCTTGTTCGGACTAGCGGCAAACAATGAGCAGTTCTTC. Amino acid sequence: CASSLFGLAANNEQFF.

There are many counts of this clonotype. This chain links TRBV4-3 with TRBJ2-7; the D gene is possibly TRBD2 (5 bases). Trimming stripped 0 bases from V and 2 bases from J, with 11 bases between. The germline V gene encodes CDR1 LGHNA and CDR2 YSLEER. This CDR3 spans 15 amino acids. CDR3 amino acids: CASSQEIGVPYEQYF. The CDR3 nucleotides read TGCGCCAGCAGCCAAGAAATCGGGGTGCCCTACGAGCAGTACTTC.

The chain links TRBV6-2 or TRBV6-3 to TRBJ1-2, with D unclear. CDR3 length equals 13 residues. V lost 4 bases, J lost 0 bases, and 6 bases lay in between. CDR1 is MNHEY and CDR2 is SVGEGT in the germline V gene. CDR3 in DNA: TGTGCCAGCAGTTCCGCGGCTAACTATGGCTACACCTTC. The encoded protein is CASSSAANYGYTF.

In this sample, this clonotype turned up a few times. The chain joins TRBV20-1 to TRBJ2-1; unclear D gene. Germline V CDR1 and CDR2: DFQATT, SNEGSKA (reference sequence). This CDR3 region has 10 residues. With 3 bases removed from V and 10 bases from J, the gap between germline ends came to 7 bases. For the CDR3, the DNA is TGCAGTGCTAGTCCAGTGGAGCAGTTCTTC. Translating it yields CSASPVEQFF.

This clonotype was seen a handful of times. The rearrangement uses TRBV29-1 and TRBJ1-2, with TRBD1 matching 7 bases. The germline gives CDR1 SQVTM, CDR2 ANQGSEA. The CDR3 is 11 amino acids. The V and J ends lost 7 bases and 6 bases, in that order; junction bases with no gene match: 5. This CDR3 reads CSGWDRNGYTF. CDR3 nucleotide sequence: TGCAGCGGCTGGGACAGAAATGGCTACACCTTC. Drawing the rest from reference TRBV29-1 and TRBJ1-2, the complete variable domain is SAVISQKPSRDICQRGTSLTIQCQVDSQVTMMFWYRQQPGQSLTLIATANQGSEATYESGFVIDKFPISRPNLTFSTLTVSNMSPEDSSIYLCSGWDRNGYTFGSGTRLTVV.

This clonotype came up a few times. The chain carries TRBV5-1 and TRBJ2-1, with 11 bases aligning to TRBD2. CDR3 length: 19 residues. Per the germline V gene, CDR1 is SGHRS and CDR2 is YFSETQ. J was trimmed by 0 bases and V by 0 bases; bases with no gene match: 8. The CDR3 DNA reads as TGCGCCAGCAGCTTGGCCGCTAGCGGGAGGTCCAGCTCCTACAATGAGCAGTTCTTC. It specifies CASSLAASGRSSSYNEQFF. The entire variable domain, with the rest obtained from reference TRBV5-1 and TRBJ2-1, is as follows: KAGVTQTPRYLIKTRGQQVTLSCSPISGHRSVSWYQQTPGQGLQFLFEYFSETQRNKGNFPGRFSGRQFSNSRSEMNVSTLELGDSALYLCASSLAASGRSSSYNEQFFGPGTRLTVL.

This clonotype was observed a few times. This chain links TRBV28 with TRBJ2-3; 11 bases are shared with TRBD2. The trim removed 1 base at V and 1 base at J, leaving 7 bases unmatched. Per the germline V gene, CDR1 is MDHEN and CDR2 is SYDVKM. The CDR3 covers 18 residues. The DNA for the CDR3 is TGTGCCAGCAGTTTATTGGGGCTAGCGGGAGGTGGCACAGATACGCAGTATTTT. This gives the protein CASSLLGLAGGGTDTQYF.

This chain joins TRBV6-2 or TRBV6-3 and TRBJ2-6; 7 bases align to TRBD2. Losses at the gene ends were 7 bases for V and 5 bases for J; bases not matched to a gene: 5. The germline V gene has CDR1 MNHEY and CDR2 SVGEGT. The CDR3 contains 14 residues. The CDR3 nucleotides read TGTGCCAGCAAGGGGAGCGGGAGGGCCAACGTCCTGACTTTC. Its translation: CASKGSGRANVLTF.

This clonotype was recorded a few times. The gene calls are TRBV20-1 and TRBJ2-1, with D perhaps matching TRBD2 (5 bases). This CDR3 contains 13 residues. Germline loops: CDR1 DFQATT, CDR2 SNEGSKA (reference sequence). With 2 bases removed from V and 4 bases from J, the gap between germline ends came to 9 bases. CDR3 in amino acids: CSARPGLYNEQFF. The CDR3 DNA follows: TGCAGTGCTAGACCTGGACTTTACAATGAGCAGTTCTTC.

CDR3 protein: CSAQLLSGTGSYEQYF. The DNA of the CDR3 is TGCAGCGCGCAGTTACTTTCCGGGACAGGCTCCTACGAGCAGTACTTC. V is TRBV29-1 and J is TRBJ2-7, with TRBD1 identical over 8 bases. Germline assignment: CDR1 SQVTM and CDR2 ANQGSEA. Losses at the gene ends were 7 bases for V and 0 bases for J; bases not matched to a gene: 14. The CDR3 consists of 16 residues.

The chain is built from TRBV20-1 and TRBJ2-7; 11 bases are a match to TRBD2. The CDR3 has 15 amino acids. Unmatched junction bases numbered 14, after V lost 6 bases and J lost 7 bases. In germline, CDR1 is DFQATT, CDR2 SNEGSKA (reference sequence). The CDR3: CSASLAGGPSGEQYF. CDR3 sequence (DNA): TGCAGTGCGTCCTTAGCGGGAGGGCCCTCGGGGGAGCAGTACTTC.

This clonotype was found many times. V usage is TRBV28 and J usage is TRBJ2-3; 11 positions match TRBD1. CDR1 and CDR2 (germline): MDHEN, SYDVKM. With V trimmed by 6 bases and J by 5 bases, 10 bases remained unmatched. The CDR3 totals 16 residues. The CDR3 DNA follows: TGTGCCAGCAGCGCATTCCGGGACAGGGGGAGAGATACGCAGTATTTT. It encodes CASSAFRDRGRDTQYF.

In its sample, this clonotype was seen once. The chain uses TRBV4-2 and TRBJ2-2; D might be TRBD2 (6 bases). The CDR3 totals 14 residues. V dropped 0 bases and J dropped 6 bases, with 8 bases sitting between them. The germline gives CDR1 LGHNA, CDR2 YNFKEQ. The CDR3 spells CASSQESGAGELFF. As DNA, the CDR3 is TGTGCCAGCAGCCAAGAATCGGGGGCCGGGGAGCTGTTTTTT.

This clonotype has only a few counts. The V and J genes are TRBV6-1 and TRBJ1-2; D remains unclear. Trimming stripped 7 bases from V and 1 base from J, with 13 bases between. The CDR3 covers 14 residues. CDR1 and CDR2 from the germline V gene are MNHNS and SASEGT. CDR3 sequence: CASTSRPVNYGYTF. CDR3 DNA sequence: TGTGCCAGCACCTCACGACCCGTTAACTATGGCTACACCTTC.

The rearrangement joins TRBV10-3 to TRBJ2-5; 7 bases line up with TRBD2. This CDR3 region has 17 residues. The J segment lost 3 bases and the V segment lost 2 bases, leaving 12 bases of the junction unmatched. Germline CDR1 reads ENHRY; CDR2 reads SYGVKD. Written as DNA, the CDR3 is TGTGCCATCAGTGAGCCTAGGACTAGTGGGCGCAAAGAGACCCAGTACTTC. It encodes CAISEPRTSGRKETQYF.

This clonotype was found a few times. The CDR3 loop reads CASRTGQGALTNEKLFF. CDR3 nucleotides: TGCGCCAGCAGAACTGGACAGGGGGCGCTCACTAATGAAAAACTGTTTTTT. V usage is TRBV5-1 and J usage is TRBJ1-4, with 11 nucleotides matching TRBD1. The CDR3 totals 17 residues. Germline lookup yields CDR1 SGHRS and CDR2 YFSETQ. Germline trimming cut 5 bases from V and 2 bases from J; bases unmatched to any gene: 8.

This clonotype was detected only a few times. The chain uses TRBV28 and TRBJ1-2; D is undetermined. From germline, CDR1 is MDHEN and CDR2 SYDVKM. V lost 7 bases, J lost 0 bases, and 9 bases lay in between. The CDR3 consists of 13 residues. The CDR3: CASTSPTNYGYTF. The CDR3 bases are TGTGCCAGCACCTCCCCCACTAACTATGGCTACACCTTC.